This TCR beta chain was identified in a study of regulatory T cells in long-lasting Graves disease. Study results and caveats: Persistent Graves' patients showed a TCR diversity that was lower than that of newly diagnosed ones.

Investigators prepared the TCR beta libraries by applying iRepertoire HTBI primers and Arm-PCR of CDR3 regions. TCRdb re-analysed the multiplex PCR reads in MiXCR, keeping a single row per CDR3 protein. The data contain more than 400,000 distinct CDR3 sequences, about 17% of them singletons. This clonotype was seen repeatedly, ten times or more. Its target is unknown. The time point denotes: newly diagnosed GD, antithyroid drugs for less than 3 months. From PBMCs, RNA was extracted and then used to make the TCR library. The germline CDR1 and CDR2 sequences are MDHEN and SYDVKM. V shed 6 bases and J 2 bases; nucleotides not matched to a gene: 7. The CDR3 covers 15 residues. These same data were also listed under a study on T cells in Graves' hyperthyroidism and ophthalmopathy.

The chain carries TRBV28 and TRBJ2-7, with 10 bases fitting TRBD1. The TCR sequence derives from a man aged 35 to 55 with Graves disease. The specimen comprised peripheral blood mononuclear cells (PBMCs), sampled at new diagnosis, from a patient treated with antithyroid drugs. CDR3: CASRRQGTGAYEQYF. The CDR3 DNA is TGTGCCAGCAGACGACAGGGGACAGGGGCCTACGAGCAGTACTTC.